Included here is one TCR beta chain sequence, with context. This entry is derived from a study of beta chain features in type 1 diabetes. The CDR3 spans 15 residues. Germline assignment: CDR1 SGHTA and CDR2 FQGNSA. The V end lost 0 bases, the J end lost 5 bases, and 14 bases lay between the germline ends. The authors reverse transcribed all of the isolated RNA, so sequencing captured expressed TCRB transcripts. Using immunoSEQ multiplex PCR, the repertoire was profiled, and TCRdb retains in-frame clones only, with some absent. The table shows around 500,000 clones, with 30% occurring only once. Sequencing used naive CD4+ T cells from blood. The source of this sequence is a man aged 18 to 29 in good health. The rearrangement uses TRBV7-2 and TRBJ2-7; tentative D call: TRBD2 (6 bases). The CDR3 reads CASSLAQGGRHEQYF. As DNA, the CDR3 is TGTGCCAGCAGCTTAGCGCAGGGAGGCCGGCACGAGCAGTACTTC.